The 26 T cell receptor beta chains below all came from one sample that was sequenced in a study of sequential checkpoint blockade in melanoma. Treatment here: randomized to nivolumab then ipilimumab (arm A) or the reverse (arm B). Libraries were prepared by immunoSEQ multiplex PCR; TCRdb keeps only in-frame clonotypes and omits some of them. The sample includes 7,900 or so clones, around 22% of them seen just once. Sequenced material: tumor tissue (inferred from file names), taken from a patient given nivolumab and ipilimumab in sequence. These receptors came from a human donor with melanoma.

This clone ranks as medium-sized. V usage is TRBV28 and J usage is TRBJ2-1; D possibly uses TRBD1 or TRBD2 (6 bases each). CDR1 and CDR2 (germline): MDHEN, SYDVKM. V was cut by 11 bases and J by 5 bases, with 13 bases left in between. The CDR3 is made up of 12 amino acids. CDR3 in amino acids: CASGGADNEQFF. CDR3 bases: TGTGCCTCCGGGGGCGCCGACAATGAGCAGTTCTTC.

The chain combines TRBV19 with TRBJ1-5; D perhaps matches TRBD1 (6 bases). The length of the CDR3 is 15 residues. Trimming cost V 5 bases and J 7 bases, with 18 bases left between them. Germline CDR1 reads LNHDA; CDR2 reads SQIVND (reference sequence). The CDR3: CASSESWQGLQPQHF. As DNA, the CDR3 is TGTGCCAGTAGTGAATCTTGGCAGGGGCTACAGCCCCAGCATTTT.

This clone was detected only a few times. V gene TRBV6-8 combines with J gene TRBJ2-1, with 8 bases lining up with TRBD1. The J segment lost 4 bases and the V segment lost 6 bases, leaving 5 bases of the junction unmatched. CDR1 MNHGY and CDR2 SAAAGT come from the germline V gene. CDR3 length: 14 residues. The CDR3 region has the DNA TGTGCCAGCAGCTTACAGGGGGGTTACAATGAGCAGTTCTTC. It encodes CASSLQGGYNEQFF.

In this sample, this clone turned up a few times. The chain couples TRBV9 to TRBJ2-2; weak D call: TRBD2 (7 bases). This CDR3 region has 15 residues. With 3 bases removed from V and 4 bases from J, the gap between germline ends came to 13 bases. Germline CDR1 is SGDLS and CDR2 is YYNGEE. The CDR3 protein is CASSGEGGPTGELFF. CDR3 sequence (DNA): TGTGCCAGCAGCGGGGAGGGGGGCCCCACCGGGGAGCTGTTTTTT.

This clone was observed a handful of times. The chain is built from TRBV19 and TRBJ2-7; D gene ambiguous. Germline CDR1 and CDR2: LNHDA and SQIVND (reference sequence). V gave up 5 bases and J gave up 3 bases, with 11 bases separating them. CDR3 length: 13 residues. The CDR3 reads CASSLSWGYEQYF. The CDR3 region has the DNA TGTGCCAGTAGTTTAAGCTGGGGCTACGAGCAGTACTTC.

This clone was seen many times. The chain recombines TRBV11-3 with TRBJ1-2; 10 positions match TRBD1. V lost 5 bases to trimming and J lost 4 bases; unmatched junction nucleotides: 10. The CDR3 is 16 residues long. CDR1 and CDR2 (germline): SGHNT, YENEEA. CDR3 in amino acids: CASSALGDRGSYGYTF. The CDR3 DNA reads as TGTGCCAGCAGCGCCCTGGGGGACAGGGGCAGCTATGGCTACACCTTC.

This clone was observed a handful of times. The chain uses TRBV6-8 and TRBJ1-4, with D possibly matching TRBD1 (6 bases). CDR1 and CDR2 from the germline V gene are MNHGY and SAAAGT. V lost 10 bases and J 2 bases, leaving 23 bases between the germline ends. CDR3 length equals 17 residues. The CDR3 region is CAISAQAGARTNEKLFF. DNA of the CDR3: TGTGCCATCAGCGCGCAGGCAGGGGCCCGCACTAATGAAAAACTGTTTTTT.

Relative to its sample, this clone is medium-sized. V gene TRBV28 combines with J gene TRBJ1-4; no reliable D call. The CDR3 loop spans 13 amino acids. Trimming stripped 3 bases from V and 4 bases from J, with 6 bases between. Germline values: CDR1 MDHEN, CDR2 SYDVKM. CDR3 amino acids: CASSFNGNEKLFF. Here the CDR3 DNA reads TGTGCCAGCAGTTTTAATGGTAATGAAAAACTGTTTTTT.

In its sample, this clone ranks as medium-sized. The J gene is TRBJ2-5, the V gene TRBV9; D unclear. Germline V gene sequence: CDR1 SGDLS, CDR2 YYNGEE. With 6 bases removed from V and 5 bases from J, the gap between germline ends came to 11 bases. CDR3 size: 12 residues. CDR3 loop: CASTSMGETQYF. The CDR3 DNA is TGTGCCAGCACCTCCATGGGGGAGACCCAGTACTTC.

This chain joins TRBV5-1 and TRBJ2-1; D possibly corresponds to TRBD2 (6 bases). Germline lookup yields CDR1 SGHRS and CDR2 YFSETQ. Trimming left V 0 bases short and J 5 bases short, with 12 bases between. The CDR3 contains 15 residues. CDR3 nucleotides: TGCGCCAGCAGCTTGGATGGCGGGACGGACAATGAGCAGTTCTTC. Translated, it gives CASSLDGGTDNEQFF.

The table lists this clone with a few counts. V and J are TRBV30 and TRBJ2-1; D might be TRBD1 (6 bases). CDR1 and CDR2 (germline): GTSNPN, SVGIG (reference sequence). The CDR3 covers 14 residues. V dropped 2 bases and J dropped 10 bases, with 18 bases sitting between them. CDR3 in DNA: TGTGCCTGGAGTTCCCCCCAGGTGACAGGAGAGCAGTTCTTC. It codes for CAWSSPQVTGEQFF. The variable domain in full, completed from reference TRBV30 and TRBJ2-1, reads SQTIHQWPATLVQPVGSPLSLECTVEGTSNPNLYWYRQAAGRGLQLLFYSVGIGQISSEVPQNLSASRPQDRQFILSSKKLLLSDSGFYLCAWSSPQVTGEQFFGPGTRLTVL.

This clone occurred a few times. The CDR3 spells CASSDYFQGRHNEQFF. The CDR3 DNA sequence: TGTGCCAGCAGCGATTACTTCCAGGGGCGACACAATGAGCAGTTCTTC. The V and J genes are TRBV9 and TRBJ2-1; D perhaps matches TRBD1 (6 bases). Deletions cut 3 bases from V and 5 bases from J, with 18 bases between. The CDR3 is made up of 16 amino acids. Germline CDR1 is SGDLS and CDR2 is YYNGEE. Variable domain in full (rest from reference TRBV9 and TRBJ2-1): DSGVTQTPKHLITATGQRVTLRCSPRSGDLSVYWYQQSLDQGLQFLIQYYNGEERAKGNILERFSAQQFPDLHSELNLSSLELGDSALYFCASSDYFQGRHNEQFFGPGTRLTVL.

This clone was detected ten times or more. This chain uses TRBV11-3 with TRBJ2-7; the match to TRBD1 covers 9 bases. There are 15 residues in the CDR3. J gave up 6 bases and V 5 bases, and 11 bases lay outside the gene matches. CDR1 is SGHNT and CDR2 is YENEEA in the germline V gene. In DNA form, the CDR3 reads TGTGCCAGCAGCGCGGGAGCGGGACAGGGAGTCGAGCAGTACTTC. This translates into CASSAGAGQGVEQYF.

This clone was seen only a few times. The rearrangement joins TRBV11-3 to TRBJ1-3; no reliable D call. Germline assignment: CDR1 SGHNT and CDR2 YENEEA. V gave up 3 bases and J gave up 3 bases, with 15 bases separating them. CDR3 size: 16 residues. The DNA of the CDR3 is TGTGCCAGCAGCTTGGATCCGGGGAAGGTTGGAAACACCATATATTTT. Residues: CASSLDPGKVGNTIYF.

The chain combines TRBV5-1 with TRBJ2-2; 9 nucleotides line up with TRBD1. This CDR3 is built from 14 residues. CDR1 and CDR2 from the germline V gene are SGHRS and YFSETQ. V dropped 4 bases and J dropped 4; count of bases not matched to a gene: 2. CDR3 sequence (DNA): TGCGCCAGCAGCAACAGGGGGCTCACCGGGGAGCTGTTTTTT. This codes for CASSNRGLTGELFF.

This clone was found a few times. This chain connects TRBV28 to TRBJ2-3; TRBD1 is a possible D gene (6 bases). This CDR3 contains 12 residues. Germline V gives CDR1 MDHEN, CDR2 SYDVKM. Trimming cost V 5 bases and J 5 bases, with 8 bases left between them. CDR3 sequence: CASSRRGDTQYF. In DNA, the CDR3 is TGTGCCAGCAGTCGCAGGGGAGATACGCAGTATTTT. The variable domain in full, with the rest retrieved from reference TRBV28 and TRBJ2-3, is DVKVTQSSRYLVKRTGEKVFLECVQDMDHENMFWYRQDPGLGLRLIYFSYDVKMKEKGDIPEGYSVSREKKERFSLILESASTNQTSMYLCASSRRGDTQYFGPGTRLTVL.

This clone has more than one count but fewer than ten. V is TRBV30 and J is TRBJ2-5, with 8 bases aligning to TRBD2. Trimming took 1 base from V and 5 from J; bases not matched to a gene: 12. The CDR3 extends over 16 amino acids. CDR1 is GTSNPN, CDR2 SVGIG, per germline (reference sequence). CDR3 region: CAWSASPGLVLETQYF. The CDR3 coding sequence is TGTGCCTGGAGTGCAAGTCCGGGACTAGTCCTTGAGACCCAGTACTTC.

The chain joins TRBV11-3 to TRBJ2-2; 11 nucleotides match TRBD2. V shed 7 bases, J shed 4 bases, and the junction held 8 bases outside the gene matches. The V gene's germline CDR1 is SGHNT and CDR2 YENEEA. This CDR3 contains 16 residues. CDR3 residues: CASNLGTSGVTGELFF. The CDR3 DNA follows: TGTGCCAGCAACCTCGGGACTAGCGGAGTCACCGGGGAGCTGTTTTTT.

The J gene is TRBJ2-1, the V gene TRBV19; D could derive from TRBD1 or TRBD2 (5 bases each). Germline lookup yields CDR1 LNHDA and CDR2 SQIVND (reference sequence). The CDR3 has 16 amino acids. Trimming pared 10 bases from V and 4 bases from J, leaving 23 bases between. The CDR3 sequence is CATEGQGKDYYNEQFF. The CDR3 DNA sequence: TGTGCCACTGAGGGGCAAGGGAAGGATTATTACAATGAGCAGTTCTTC.

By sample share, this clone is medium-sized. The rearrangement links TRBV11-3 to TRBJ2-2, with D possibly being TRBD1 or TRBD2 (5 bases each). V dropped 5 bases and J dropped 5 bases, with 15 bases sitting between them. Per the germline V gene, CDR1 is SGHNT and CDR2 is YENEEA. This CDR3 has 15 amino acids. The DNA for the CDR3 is TGTGCCAGCAGCCAGGGCAGGGACGGGACCGGGGAGCTGTTTTTT. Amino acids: CASSQGRDGTGELFF.

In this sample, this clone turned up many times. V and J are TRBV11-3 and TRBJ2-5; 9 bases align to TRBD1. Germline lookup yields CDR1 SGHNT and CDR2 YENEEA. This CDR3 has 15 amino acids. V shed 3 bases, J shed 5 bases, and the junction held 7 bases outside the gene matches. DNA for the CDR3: TGTGCCAGCAGCTTGCCGGGACAGGGTCGCGAGACCCAGTACTTC. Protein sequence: CASSLPGQGRETQYF. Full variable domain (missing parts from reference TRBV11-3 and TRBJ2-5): EAGVVQSPRYKIIEKKQPVAFWCNPISGHNTLYWYLQNLGQGPELLIRYENEEAVDDSQLPKDRFSAERLKGVDSTLKIQPAELGDSAVYLCASSLPGQGRETQYFGPGTRLLVL.

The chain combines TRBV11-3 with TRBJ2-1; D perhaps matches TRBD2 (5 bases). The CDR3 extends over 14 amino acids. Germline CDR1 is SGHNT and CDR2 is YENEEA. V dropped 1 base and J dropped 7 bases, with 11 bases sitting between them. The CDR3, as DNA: TGTGCCAGCAGCTTAGGGCCGGGGTGGAATGAGCAGTTCTTC. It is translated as CASSLGPGWNEQFF.

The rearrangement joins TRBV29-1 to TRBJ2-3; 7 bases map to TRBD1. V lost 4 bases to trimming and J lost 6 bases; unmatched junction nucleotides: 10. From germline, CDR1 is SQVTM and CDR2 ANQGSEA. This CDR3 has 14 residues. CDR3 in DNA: TGCAGCGTTGGCGGACAGGAGTTTTTGGATACGCAGTATTTT. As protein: CSVGGQEFLDTQYF.

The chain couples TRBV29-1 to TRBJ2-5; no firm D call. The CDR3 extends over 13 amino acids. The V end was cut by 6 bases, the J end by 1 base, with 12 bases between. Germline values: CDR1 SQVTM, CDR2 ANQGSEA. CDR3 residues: CSVIGSLQETQYF. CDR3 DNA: TGCAGCGTGATTGGCAGCCTCCAAGAGACCCAGTACTTC.

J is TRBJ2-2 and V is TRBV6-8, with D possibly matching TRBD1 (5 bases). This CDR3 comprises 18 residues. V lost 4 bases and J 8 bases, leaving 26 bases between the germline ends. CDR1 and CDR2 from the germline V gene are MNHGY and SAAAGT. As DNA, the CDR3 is TGTGCCAGCAGTTCCAAGATACGCGACCAAGGGGCGCGGGGGGAGCTGTTTTTT. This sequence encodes CASSSKIRDQGARGELFF.

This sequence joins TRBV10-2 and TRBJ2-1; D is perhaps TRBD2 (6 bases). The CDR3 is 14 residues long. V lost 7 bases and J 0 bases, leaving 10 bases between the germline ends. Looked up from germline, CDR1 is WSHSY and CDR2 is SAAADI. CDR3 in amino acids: CASTRGNSYNEQFF. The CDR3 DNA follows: TGCGCCAGCACACGGGGGAACTCCTACAATGAGCAGTTCTTC.